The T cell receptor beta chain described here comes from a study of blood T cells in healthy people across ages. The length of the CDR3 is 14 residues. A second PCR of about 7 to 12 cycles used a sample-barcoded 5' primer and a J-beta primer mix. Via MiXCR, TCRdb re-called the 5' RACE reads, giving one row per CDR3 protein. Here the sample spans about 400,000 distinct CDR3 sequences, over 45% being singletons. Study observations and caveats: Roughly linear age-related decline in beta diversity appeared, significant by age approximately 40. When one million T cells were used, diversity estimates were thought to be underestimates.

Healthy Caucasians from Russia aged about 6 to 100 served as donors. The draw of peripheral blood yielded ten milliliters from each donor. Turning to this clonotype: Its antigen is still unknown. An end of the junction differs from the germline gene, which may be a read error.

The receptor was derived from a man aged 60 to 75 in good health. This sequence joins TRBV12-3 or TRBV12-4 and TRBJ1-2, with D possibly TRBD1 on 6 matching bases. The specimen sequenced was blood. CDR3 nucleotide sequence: TGTGCCAACAGTTTAGGGGGTGACGGCTATGGCTACACCTTC. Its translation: CANSLGGDGYGYTF.